This TCR beta chain is from a study of T-cell reconstitution after alpha-beta-depleted transplantation in children. The CDR3 extends over 15 amino acids. With 4 bases removed from V and 0 bases from J, the gap between germline ends came to 14 bases. Germline V gives CDR1 SGHRS, CDR2 YFSETQ. A TCRbeta library incorporating unique molecular identifiers was prepared. TCRdb ran MiXCR on the PCR reads and lists one entry per CDR3 protein. The table has 490,000 or so distinct CDR3 sequences, roughly an eighth seen once; the top ten hold 4.5% to 6%. The sequence came from a human donor who donated a stem cell graft to a child with combined immunodeficiency. The sequenced sample was PBMCs from the stem cell graft donor, obtained from the stem cell graft. The V gene is TRBV5-1, the J gene TRBJ2-7, with no clear D. The CDR3 sequence: CASSPIMTSSYEQYF. As DNA, the CDR3 is TGCGCCAGCAGCCCGATTATGACAAGCTCCTACGAGCAGTACTTC.